Detailed here is one TCR beta chain. The table came from immunoSEQ multiplex PCR; TCRdb's copy has only in-frame clones and leaves some out. The table records about 200,000 clones, 75% to 90% of them present only once. CDR3 size: 13 residues. Germline V gives CDR1 SQVTM, CDR2 ANQGSEA. V dropped 4 bases and J dropped 1 base, with 11 bases sitting between them. The sample comes from a study of cytomegalovirus exposure and HLA in healthy donors. Sequences were obtained from PBMCs. J is TRBJ2-7 and V is TRBV29-1, with a possible D match to TRBD1 (5 bases). The sequence derives from a woman under 30 in good health and CMV-seronegative. CDR3 region: CSVVTDTSYEQYF. CDR3 DNA sequence: TGCAGCGTTGTGACAGACACATCCTACGAGCAGTACTTC.